Below are 30 T cell receptor beta chains sequenced from a single sample in a study of T-cell reconstitution after alpha-beta-depleted transplantation in children. It was with unique molecular identifiers that the TCRbeta library was prepared. Each CDR3 protein is one row after TCRdb ran MiXCR on the PCR reads. This table holds around 230,000 distinct CDR3 sequences, about a sixth found once. Sequencing was performed on PBMCs, mostly from graft donor cells, taken 360 days after TCRalphabeta/CD19-depleted stem cell transplant. These receptors came from a male patient between 2 and 15 years old who had a stem cell transplant for acute lymphoblastic leukemia, so the T cells may come from the graft donor.

The rearrangement uses TRBV20-1 and TRBJ1-6; TRBD1 matches at 7 bases. Germline V gives CDR1 DFQATT, CDR2 SNEGSKA (reference sequence). This CDR3 is 13 amino acids long. Germline trimming cut 5 bases from V and 7 bases from J; bases unmatched to any gene: 5. The CDR3 bases are TGCAGTGCTGAACGACAGGGAAATTCACCCCTCCACTTT. Protein: CSAERQGNSPLHF.

This clonotype appeared many times. The V call is TRBV5-1, the J call TRBJ2-3, with 9 bases that match TRBD2. The germline gives CDR1 SGHRS, CDR2 YFSETQ. The CDR3 is made up of 16 amino acids. Trimming took 0 bases from V and 5 from J; bases not matched to a gene: 7. The CDR3 region is CASSLATSGSGDTQYF. In DNA, the CDR3 is TGCGCCAGCAGCTTGGCGACTAGCGGATCGGGAGATACGCAGTATTTT. The full variable domain, its missing parts supplied by reference TRBV5-1 and TRBJ2-3, is KAGVTQTPRYLIKTRGQQVTLSCSPISGHRSVSWYQQTPGQGLQFLFEYFSETQRNKGNFPGRFSGRQFSNSRSEMNVSTLELGDSALYLCASSLATSGSGDTQYFGPGTRLTVL.

Comment on this clonotype: The junction shows a germline mismatch at one end, possibly a read error. The V call is TRBV2, the J call TRBJ2-1; 10 bases match TRBD2. CDR3 length equals 16 residues. The germline CDR1 and CDR2 sequences are SNHLY and FYNNEI. As DNA, the CDR3 is TGTGCCAGCAGCGAAGCGACTAGCGGGCCGTACAATGAGCAGTTCTTC. Protein: CASSEATSGPYNEQFF.

The chain recombines TRBV12-3 or TRBV12-4 with TRBJ2-1; D not certain. Trimming removed 4 bases from V and 9 bases from J, with 10 bases in between. This CDR3 spans 12 amino acids. The CDR3 nucleotides are TGTGCCAGCAGTTGGGCGAGTGGTGAGCAGTTCTTC. It is translated as CASSWASGEQFF.

A remark on this clonotype: Likely a read error: the CDR3 ends without its conserved phenylalanine or tryptophan. It is unclear where the CDR3 begins or ends on the DNA, so no DNA is shown, and the CDR3 is as TCRdb lists it. V and J are TRBV6-2 or TRBV6-3 and TRBJ1-2. With termini counted, the CDR3 has 10 amino acids. CDR1 MNHEY and CDR2 SVGEGT come from the germline V gene. The CDR3 loop reads CANSYSDRIR.

This clonotype came up a few times. J is TRBJ2-5 and V is TRBV4-2; 14 bases match TRBD2. After removal of 0 bases from V and 4 bases from J, the junction contained 16 bases not matched to a gene. The V gene's germline CDR1 is LGHNA and CDR2 YNFKEQ. CDR3 length: 21 residues. The CDR3 loop is CASSQDPPGTSGRRHGETQYF. The CDR3 nucleotides read TGTGCCAGCAGCCAAGATCCCCCAGGGACTAGCGGGAGACGGCACGGAGAGACCCAGTACTTC.

There are a few counts of this clonotype. DNA of the CDR3: TGCGCCAGCAGCTTGGTGGCAGGACTCCATAATGAGCAGTTCTTC. It yields the protein CASSLVAGLHNEQFF. V usage is TRBV5-1 and J usage is TRBJ2-1, with a possible D match to TRBD2 (5 bases). V lost 0 bases and J 7 bases, leaving 14 bases between the germline ends. Germline V lookup: CDR1 SGHRS, CDR2 YFSETQ. The CDR3 covers 15 residues.

This clonotype was recorded a few times. The chain has TRBV10-3 and TRBJ2-4, with 7 positions matching TRBD1. This CDR3 is built from 15 residues. V shed 3 bases and J 8 bases; nucleotides not matched to a gene: 10. Germline-derived CDR1 and CDR2 are ENHRY and SYGVKD. As DNA, the CDR3 is TGTGCCATCAGTGAAGGGTTAGGGGGCAGGGACATTCAGTACTTC. Its translation: CAISEGLGGRDIQYF.

With respect to this clonotype: A single base separates this from a much larger clone, so it may be a read error. This chain uses TRBV12-3 or TRBV12-4 with TRBJ2-1; weak D call: TRBD1 (5 bases). The CDR3 contains 15 residues. The CDR3 here is CASTEQAGKFNEHFF. CDR3 DNA sequence: TGTGCCAGCACCGAACAGGCAGGGAAATTCAATGAGCATTTCTTC.

This clonotype was observed a few times. The rearrangement links TRBV7-9 to TRBJ1-1; D is undetermined. The CDR3 spans 12 residues. V lost 6 bases and J 6 bases, leaving 11 bases between the germline ends. Germline CDR1 SEHNR, CDR2 FQNEAQ (reference sequence). CDR3 loop: CASSRGKAEAFF. The CDR3 DNA follows: TGTGCCAGCAGTCGGGGAAAGGCTGAAGCTTTCTTT.

The chain joins TRBV15 to TRBJ2-4; unclear D gene. Trimming removed 0 bases at V and 5 bases at J, with 11 bases between. The CDR3 is made up of 15 amino acids. Germline loops: CDR1 LNHNV, CDR2 YYDKDF (reference sequence). The CDR3, as DNA: TGTGCCACCAGCAGAGACATGGCTACCCAAAACATTCAGTACTTC. Protein sequence: CATSRDMATQNIQYF.

This clonotype has just a few counts. The chain uses TRBV29-1 and TRBJ2-3; D is unresolved. V lost 4 bases, J lost 3 bases, and 14 bases lay in between. Germline CDR1 reads SQVTM; CDR2 reads ANQGSEA. The length of the CDR3 is 14 residues. The CDR3 DNA reads as TGCAGCGTTGCTACTACTGGCGTAACAGATACGCAGTATTTT. Protein product: CSVATTGVTDTQYF.

The chain recombines TRBV6-1 with TRBJ2-2; no reliable D call. This CDR3 has 13 residues. The V end lost 6 bases, the J end lost 10 bases, and 15 bases lay between the germline ends. CDR1 MNHNS and CDR2 SASEGT come from the germline V gene. CDR3: CASRVTPTLELFF. CDR3 nucleotide sequence: TGTGCCAGCAGAGTGACCCCTACGCTGGAGCTGTTTTTT.

This clonotype showed up just a few times. V gene TRBV12-3 or TRBV12-4 combines with J gene TRBJ2-5, with a weak D call TRBD1 (8 bases). V shed 5 bases and J shed 3 bases, with 25 bases lying between them. The CDR3 spans 18 residues. This CDR3 is CASSATGGWEGIEETQYF. In nucleotides, the CDR3 is TGTGCCAGCAGTGCTACAGGGGGGTGGGAGGGAATCGAAGAGACCCAGTACTTC.

The rearrangement uses TRBV4-1 and TRBJ1-1; D possibly corresponds to TRBD1 (5 bases). With 1 base removed from V and 3 bases from J, the gap between germline ends came to 15 bases. The germline V gene has CDR1 MGHRA and CDR2 YSYEKL. This CDR3 spans 16 amino acids. The CDR3 coding sequence is TGCGCCAGCAGCCAAGGGGGTAGGGGAGGGGACACTGAAGCTTTCTTT. Protein product: CASSQGGRGGDTEAFF.

This clonotype was recorded a few times. CDR3 DNA sequence: TGTGCCAGCAGCCAAGAAAACTCGCCTTCGGGACCCCAGTACTTC. Its translation: CASSQENSPSGPQYF. The chain recombines TRBV14 with TRBJ2-5; D may match TRBD1 or TRBD2 (5 bases each). The germline CDR1 and CDR2 sequences are SGHDN and FVKESK. The CDR3 consists of 15 residues. Trimming took off 0 bases at V and 9 bases at J, with 17 bases between the two ends.

V and J are TRBV2 and TRBJ1-5; no firm D call. The CDR3 is made up of 15 amino acids. Germline values: CDR1 SNHLY, CDR2 FYNNEI. Trimming removed 6 bases from V and 4 bases from J, with 16 bases in between. The CDR3 bases are TGTGCCAGCAGCCCGGACGGATTAGCGAATCAGCCCCAGCATTTT. This translates into CASSPDGLANQPQHF.

The chain combines TRBV5-1 with TRBJ2-5; perhaps TRBD1 as D (6 bases). The V gene lost 3 bases and the J gene lost 6 bases, with 15 bases spanning the gap. This CDR3 has 14 residues. From germline, CDR1 is SGHRS and CDR2 YFSETQ. The CDR3 DNA reads TGCGCCAGCAGCTGGGGTCTGGGGGCAAAGACCCAGTACTTC. Protein: CASSWGLGAKTQYF.

This clonotype was counted between two and nine times. V usage is TRBV20-1 and J usage is TRBJ2-5; TRBD2 matches 12 bases. The V gene end was trimmed by 5 bases and the J gene end by 4 bases; junction bases not matched to a gene: 5. CDR3 length equals 14 residues. Looked up from germline, CDR1 is DFQATT and CDR2 is SNEGSKA (reference sequence). The CDR3 bases are TGCAGTGCTGGACTAGCGGGACAGGGAGAGACCCAGTACTTC. This translates into CSAGLAGQGETQYF.

This rearrangement joins TRBV7-2 to TRBJ2-3; TRBD2 matches at 8 bases. The J segment lost 3 bases and the V segment lost 5 bases, leaving 10 bases of the junction unmatched. This CDR3 region has 16 residues. Germline V gene lookup returns CDR1 SGHTA and CDR2 FQGNSA. The CDR3 DNA reads as TGTGCCAGCAGCCCCGATCGGGTAGCGGGGACAGATACGCAGTATTTT. Its protein product is CASSPDRVAGTDTQYF.

The chain is built from TRBV20-1 and TRBJ1-1, with D possibly TRBD1 on 6 matching bases. The CDR3 runs 14 residues. CDR1 and CDR2 from the germline V gene are DFQATT and SNEGSKA (reference sequence). The ends were cut back, 6 bases at V and 3 bases at J, with 17 bases in the middle. DNA of the CDR3: TGCAGTGCCCAAAGATCCTACAGGGACACTGAAGCTTTCTTT. Its protein product is CSAQRSYRDTEAFF.

V is TRBV11-2 and J is TRBJ2-3; D perhaps matches TRBD1 (6 bases). The CDR3 is 17 amino acids. V lost 3 bases to trimming and J lost 2 bases, with 18 bases between them. Per the germline V gene, CDR1 is SGHAT and CDR2 is FQNNGV. The DNA of the CDR3 is TGTGCCAGCAGCTTTGAAACCCAGGGGACCTACACAGATACGCAGTATTTT. Translation gives CASSFETQGTYTDTQYF. Based on the CDR3 plus reference TRBV11-2 and TRBJ2-3, the full variable domain is EAGVAQSPRYKIIEKRQSVAFWCNPISGHATLYWYQQILGQGPKLLIQFQNNGVVDDSQLPKDRFSAERLKGVDSTLKIQPAKLEDSAVYLCASSFETQGTYTDTQYFGPGTRLTVL.

The genes are TRBV4-2 and TRBJ2-3; a possible D gene is TRBD1 (6 bases). In germline, CDR1 is LGHNA, CDR2 YNFKEQ. The CDR3 runs 15 residues. Trimming took off 4 bases at V and 5 bases at J, with 16 bases between the two ends. In DNA, the CDR3 is TGTGCCAGCAGCCCTGATGAGGGGGTGAGAGATACGCAGTATTTT. It codes for CASSPDEGVRDTQYF.

This chain links TRBV20-1 with TRBJ2-7; the match to TRBD2 covers 14 bases. Germline assignment: CDR1 DFQATT and CDR2 SNEGSKA (reference sequence). V lost 4 bases to trimming and J lost 3 bases; unmatched junction nucleotides: 8. CDR3 length: 16 amino acids. In DNA, the CDR3 is TGCAGTGCTATGGGGGGACTAGCGGGAGTCATCTACGAGCAGTACTTC. This encodes CSAMGGLAGVIYEQYF.

This clonotype has more than one count but fewer than ten. The chain combines TRBV11-3 with TRBJ2-7; D not certain. Trimming took 5 bases from V and 1 from J, leaving 12 bases between them. CDR3 length: 14 amino acids. Germline assignment: CDR1 SGHNT and CDR2 YENEEA. The CDR3 region is CASSPLYGSYEQYF. The CDR3 DNA follows: TGTGCCAGCAGCCCTCTCTACGGGTCCTACGAGCAGTACTTC.

This clonotype turned up a few times. The chain employs TRBV29-1 and TRBJ1-1; D remains ambiguous. Germline V gene lookup returns CDR1 SQVTM and CDR2 ANQGSEA. V lost 5 bases, J lost 8 bases, and 9 bases lay in between. This CDR3 has 10 residues. DNA for the CDR3: TGCAGCGTTTCTCGGGTCGAAGCTTTCTTT. This translates into CSVSRVEAFF.

This clonotype was detected only a few times. The rearrangement links TRBV6-1 to TRBJ2-5; 11 bases line up with TRBD1. V lost 8 bases and J lost 6; bases outside the gene matches: 11. Germline values: CDR1 MNHNS, CDR2 SASEGT. The CDR3 is 15 residues long. In nucleotides, the CDR3 is TGTGCCAGCGGACAGGGGGCTCGTTCACCAAAGACCCAGTACTTC. Protein: CASGQGARSPKTQYF.

J is TRBJ2-5 and V is TRBV7-2; D is unclear. Germline CDR1 reads SGHTA; CDR2 reads FQGNSA. The V and J ends lost 5 bases and 5 bases respectively, with 21 bases between them. The CDR3 totals 16 residues. As DNA, the CDR3 is TGTGCCAGCAGCCCCTCACTTGTGGTCCTAAGGGAGACCCAGTACTTC. Its protein is CASSPSLVVLRETQYF.

The chain carries TRBV4-3 and TRBJ2-6, with TRBD1 matching over 7 bases. V lost 0 bases to trimming and J lost 2 bases; unmatched junction nucleotides: 10. The CDR3 is 19 amino acids. Germline CDR1 reads LGHNA; CDR2 reads YSLEER. This chain's CDR3 is CASSQDFRGRVTGANVLTF. The CDR3 DNA is TGCGCCAGCAGCCAAGACTTCAGGGGGAGAGTGACTGGGGCCAACGTCCTGACTTTC.

V and J are TRBV7-6 and TRBJ2-1, with 13 positions matching TRBD2. Germline lookup yields CDR1 SGHVS and CDR2 FNYEAQ. V lost 6 bases to trimming and J lost 9 bases; unmatched junction nucleotides: 11. The CDR3 is made up of 16 amino acids. CDR3 sequence (DNA): TGTGCCAGCAGTCGGACTAGCGGGGGCGCGGGGGGTGAGCAGTTCTTC. It codes for CASSRTSGGAGGEQFF.